The clone carrying this T cell receptor beta chain was counted ten times or more. TCR beta VDJ and CDR3 profiling used genomic DNA as template. From the reads, TCRdb called clonotypes with MiXCR, one entry per CDR3 protein. The sample comprises about 140,000 distinct CDR3 sequences, 41% of which are singletons, and less than 8.5% rests with the top ten. This specimen comes from a study of CD8+CD57+ T cells in acquired aplastic anemia. Study at large: The study obtained about 10.8 million reads on average for CD4+ cells from healthy donors.

Per germline, CDR1 MNHNS and CDR2 SASEGT. This CDR3 is 15 amino acids long. V lost 6 bases and J lost 4; bases outside the gene matches: 5. The receptor's source is a human donor in good health, serving as a control. Input material: sorted CD4+, CD8+, or CD8+CD57+ T cells (not recorded which) from PBMCs. The rearrangement joins TRBV6-1 to TRBJ2-5; 13 positions match TRBD2. CDR3 bases: TGTGCCAGCAGCAGAAGGACTAGCGGGGGAGAGACCCAGTACTTC. Translated: CASSRRTSGGETQYF.